A single sample gave rise to the 11 T cell receptor beta chains below, sequenced in a study of T cells after yellow fever vaccination. Each CDR3 protein gets one entry after TCRdb re-called the 5' RACE reads with MiXCR. The profile shows 610,000 or so distinct CDR3 sequences, about 12% of them singletons. This specimen was PBMCs, taken on the day of the yellow fever booster vaccination. Receptors originate from a young man who received the YFV17D yellow fever vaccine.

The chain joins TRBV28 to TRBJ2-1, with D possibly called TRBD1 or TRBD2 (5 bases each). This CDR3 spans 19 amino acids. Germline V lookup: CDR1 MDHEN, CDR2 SYDVKM. V lost 7 bases and J lost 0, with 25 bases in between. CDR3 loop: CASTRGFFGMGSSYNEQFF. The CDR3 coding sequence is TGTGCCAGCACAAGGGGCTTCTTCGGGATGGGTAGCTCCTACAATGAGCAGTTCTTC.

A few counts support this clonotype. V is TRBV4-3 and J is TRBJ2-1; D may correspond to TRBD1 or TRBD2 (5 bases each). The CDR3 extends over 15 amino acids. CDR1 is LGHNA and CDR2 is YSLEER in the germline V gene. The V end lost 1 base, the J end lost 2 bases, and 9 bases lay between the germline ends. The CDR3 is CASSQGDGPYNEQFF. DNA of the CDR3: TGCGCCAGCAGCCAAGGGGACGGGCCCTACAATGAGCAGTTCTTC.

The rearrangement links TRBV20-1 to TRBJ2-7, with 8 bases fitting TRBD1. The CDR3 runs to 15 residues. Germline V lookup: CDR1 DFQATT, CDR2 SNEGSKA (reference sequence). The trim removed 0 bases at V and 0 bases at J, leaving 4 bases unmatched. CDR3 in DNA: TGCAGTGCTAGAGAACGACAGGGGAGCTCCTACGAGCAGTACTTC. It translates to CSARERQGSSYEQYF.

The sample holds a few counts of this clonotype. The chain links TRBV18 to TRBJ2-2; the D is unclear. CDR1 is KGHSH and CDR2 is LQKENI in the germline V gene. Trimming pared 3 bases from V and 7 bases from J, leaving 12 bases between. The CDR3 is 14 residues long. This CDR3 reads CASSPTLTLGELFF. For the CDR3, the DNA is TGTGCCAGCTCACCCACCTTGACCCTCGGGGAGCTGTTTTTT. Full variable domain (outside the CDR3, taken from reference TRBV18 and TRBJ2-2): NAGVMQNPRHLVRRRGQEARLRCSPMKGHSHVYWYRQLPEEGLKFMVYLQKENIIDESGMPKERFSAEFPKEGPSILRIQQVVRGDSAAYFCASSPTLTLGELFFGEGSRLTVL.

This clonotype was recorded a few times. The chain couples TRBV14 to TRBJ2-7, with TRBD2 identical over 7 bases. J gave up 2 bases and V 4 bases, and 11 bases lay outside the gene matches. Germline lookup yields CDR1 SGHDN and CDR2 FVKESK. The CDR3 is 16 amino acids. In DNA, the CDR3 is TGTGCCAGCAGCCGGGTGACGGGGACTACAACCTACGAGCAGTACTTC. This sequence encodes CASSRVTGTTTYEQYF. The variable domain in full, completed from reference TRBV14 and TRBJ2-7, reads EAGVTQFPSHSVIEKGQTVTLRCDPISGHDNLYWYRRVMGKEIKFLLHFVKESKQDESGMPNNRFLAERTGGTYSTLKVQPAELEDSGVYFCASSRVTGTTTYEQYFGPGTRLTVT.

The gene calls are TRBV12-3 or TRBV12-4 and TRBJ2-5; 11 positions match TRBD2. J lost 4 bases, V lost 8 bases, and 9 bases had no gene match. The length of the CDR3 is 15 residues. The CDR3 region is CASLCTSGSVETQYF. In DNA form, the CDR3 reads TGTGCCAGCCTCTGTACTAGCGGGAGTGTAGAGACCCAGTACTTC.

This chain uses TRBV6-2 or TRBV6-3 with TRBJ2-1; D not certain. V lost 4 bases, J lost 8 bases, and 15 bases lay in between. The CDR3 spans 14 residues. CDR1 and CDR2 from the germline V gene are MNHEY and SVGEGT. CDR3 sequence reads: CASSFVNLGDEQFF. DNA for the CDR3: TGTGCCAGCAGTTTCGTCAACTTGGGCGATGAGCAGTTCTTC.

The chain joins TRBV5-1 to TRBJ1-1; D unclear. The CDR3 is 15 amino acids. The germline V and J ends were trimmed by 0 bases and 4 bases, with 13 bases remaining between them. Germline V lookup: CDR1 SGHRS, CDR2 YFSETQ. The CDR3 loop is CASSLALGGSTEAFF. The CDR3 coding sequence is TGCGCCAGCAGCTTGGCCTTAGGAGGAAGCACTGAAGCTTTCTTT.

This clonotype occurred a few times. The V and J genes are TRBV28 and TRBJ2-5; TRBD2 aligns across 15 bases. The CDR3 length is 21 residues. Germline values: CDR1 MDHEN, CDR2 SYDVKM. V gave up 1 base and J gave up 1 base; unmatched junction bases: 13. The DNA for the CDR3 is TGTGCCAGCAGTTTATTAGCGGGGGGACTAGCGGGAGGCTACACCCAAGAGACCCAGTACTTC. Amino acid sequence: CASSLLAGGLAGGYTQETQYF.

The chain employs TRBV7-9 and TRBJ2-1; TRBD2 aligns across 8 bases. Germline V lookup: CDR1 SEHNR, CDR2 FQNEAQ (reference sequence). The CDR3 is 15 residues long. Losses at the gene ends were 1 base for V and 4 bases for J; bases not matched to a gene: 3. In nucleotides, the CDR3 is TGTGCCAGCAGCTTAGGGACTAGCAAGTACAATGAGCAGTTCTTC. As protein: CASSLGTSKYNEQFF.

This clonotype was observed a few times. This rearrangement joins TRBV20-1 to TRBJ2-1; D uncertain. Trimming left V 2 bases short and J 0 bases short, with 14 bases between. The CDR3 extends over 16 amino acids. Germline V CDR1 and CDR2: DFQATT, SNEGSKA (reference sequence). The chain's CDR3 is CSARIAPDPSYNEQFF. The CDR3 DNA is TGCAGTGCTAGAATCGCCCCGGATCCCTCCTACAATGAGCAGTTCTTC.